Listed below are T cell receptor beta chains from one sample, sequenced in a study of cytomegalovirus exposure and HLA in healthy donors. Clones were read by immunoSEQ multiplex PCR, and TCRdb kept only the in-frame ones, dropping some. The sample records around 150,000 clones, approximately 78% being singletons. Sequencing input: PBMCs. Receptors were obtained from a woman in her forties or fifties in good health and CMV-seropositive. CDR3s include the opening cysteine and the closing phenylalanine or tryptophan. Fields, in order: CDR3 protein, CDR3 DNA, clone size, J gene, V gene, D gene. The D gene is left open where the match is weak. Clone size is stated in some rows and not others, as once, few, many or a class when expanded.

CDR3: CASSLVSPTHYGYTF
DNA: TGCGCCAGCAGCTTGGTCAGCCCGACTCACTATGGCTACACCTTC
size: .
J: TRBJ1-2
V: TRBV5-1
D: .

CDR3: CASSLGTVIYTDTQYF
DNA: TGCGCCAGCAGCTTGGGGACAGTAATATACACAGATACGCAGTATTTT
size: .
J: TRBJ2-3
V: TRBV5-1
D: .

CDR3: CASSIEFTGVDSNQPQHF
DNA: TGTGCCAGTAGTATAGAGTTTACAGGGGTGGACAGCAATCAGCCCCAGCATTTT
size: .
J: TRBJ1-5
V: TRBV19
D: TRBD1

CDR3: CASGFRQGADETQYF
DNA: TGCGCCAGCGGATTCCGACAGGGGGCTGATGAGACCCAGTACTTC
size: .
J: TRBJ2-5
V: TRBV5-1
D: TRBD1

CDR3: CASSLGGLWGVNTEAFF
DNA: TGTGCCAGCAGCTTAGGGGGGCTTTGGGGTGTGAACACTGAAGCTTTCTTT
size: .
J: TRBJ1-1
V: TRBV7-2
D: .

CDR3: CAWSVGTSGTYEQYF
DNA: TGTGCCTGGAGTGTAGGGACTAGCGGCACCTACGAGCAGTACTTC
size: .
J: TRBJ2-7
V: TRBV30
D: TRBD2

CDR3: CASSIRQGETQYF
DNA: TGTGCCAGTAGTATTAGGCAGGGTGAGACCCAGTACTTC
size: once
J: TRBJ2-5
V: TRBV19
D: .

CDR3: CASSRGSGAYEQYF
DNA: TGCGCCAGCAGCCGGGGTAGCGGGGCCTACGAGCAGTACTTC
size: .
J: TRBJ2-7
V: TRBV4-1
D: TRBD2

CDR3: CASSMRTGKGDYGYTF
DNA: TGTGCCAGTAGTATGAGGACGGGCAAGGGGGACTATGGCTACACCTTC
size: .
J: TRBJ1-2
V: TRBV19
D: .

CDR3: CAISNVGGPAGVGEQYF
DNA: TGTGCCATCAGTAACGTCGGGGGTCCAGCGGGAGTAGGGGAGCAGTACTTC
size: .
J: TRBJ2-7
V: TRBV10-3
D: TRBD2

CDR3: CASSLAQGGTIYF
DNA: TGCGCCAGCAGCTTGGCTCAGGGTGGTACCATATATTTT
size: .
J: TRBJ1-3
V: TRBV5-1
D: .

CDR3: CASSQRGTTIYNEQFF
DNA: TGTGCCAGCAGCCAGCGTGGGACTACGATTTACAATGAGCAGTTCTTC
size: few
J: TRBJ2-1
V: TRBV7-8
D: TRBD2

CDR3: CASSFMYEQYF
DNA: TGTGCCAGCAGTTTTATGTACGAGCAGTACTTC
size: .
J: TRBJ2-7
V: TRBV6-1
D: .

CDR3: CASSPREVRMNTEAFF
DNA: TGCGCCAGCAGTCCCCGGGAAGTGAGAATGAACACTGAAGCTTTCTTT
size: .
J: TRBJ1-1
V: TRBV23-1
D: .

CDR3: CATSRGLGAAYGYTF
DNA: TGTGCCACCAGCAGAGGATTGGGAGCAGCTTATGGCTACACCTTC
size: .
J: TRBJ1-2
V: TRBV15
D: .

CDR3: CASSRYSSGNTIYF
DNA: TGTGCCAGCAGCCGCTATTCCTCTGGAAACACCATATATTTT
size: .
J: TRBJ1-3
V: TRBV6-5
D: .

CDR3: CSEDRGLPDTQYF
DNA: TGCAGCGAGGACAGGGGGCTCCCAGATACGCAGTATTTT
size: .
J: TRBJ2-3
V: TRBV29-1
D: TRBD1

CDR3: CASSRTGTRETQYF
DNA: TGTGCTAGCAGCCGTACCGGGACTCGGGAGACCCAGTACTTC
size: once
J: TRBJ2-5
V: TRBV7-7
D: .

CDR3: CASSLRDWNQPQHF
DNA: TGTGCCAGTAGTCTCCGGGACTGGAATCAGCCCCAGCATTTT
size: .
J: TRBJ1-5
V: TRBV19
D: .

CDR3: CASRPKARRTSGYNEQFF
DNA: TGTGCCAGCAGACCCAAAGCGCGGCGGACTAGCGGCTACAATGAGCAGTTCTTC
size: .
J: TRBJ2-1
V: TRBV13
D: TRBD2

CDR3: CAWSVSIGEGDEQFF
DNA: TGTGCCTGGAGTGTAAGTATAGGGGAAGGCGATGAGCAGTTCTTC
size: .
J: TRBJ2-1
V: TRBV30
D: .

CDR3: CASSGGTSFYEQYF
DNA: TGTGCCAGCAGCGGCGGGACTAGCTTTTACGAGCAGTACTTC
size: .
J: TRBJ2-7
V: TRBV9
D: TRBD2

CDR3: CASSQGRGGPEAFF
DNA: TGCGCCAGCAGCCAAGGGAGGGGGGGGCCTGAAGCTTTCTTT
size: .
J: TRBJ1-1
V: TRBV4-1
D: .

CDR3: CASSARQGGPFGYTF
DNA: TGTGCCAGCAGCGCCCGACAGGGGGGCCCCTTTGGGTACACCTTC
size: once
J: TRBJ1-2
V: TRBV7-2
D: TRBD1

CDR3: CASSLNGGDEQYF
DNA: TGTGCCAGCAGTTTAAATGGGGGGGACGAGCAGTACTTC
size: .
J: TRBJ2-7
V: TRBV27
D: TRBD2

CDR3: CASSLGHRETQYF
DNA: TGTGCCAGCAGCCTCGGACACCGAGAGACCCAGTACTTC
size: .
J: TRBJ2-5
V: TRBV14
D: .

CDR3: CASSVSGEGNTIYF
DNA: TGTGCCAGCAGCGTGTCAGGGGAAGGAAACACCATATATTTT
size: .
J: TRBJ1-3
V: TRBV9
D: .

CDR3: CASSQASRGYEQYF
DNA: TGTGCCAGCAGCCAAGCAAGCAGGGGCTACGAGCAGTACTTC
size: once
J: TRBJ2-7
V: TRBV14
D: .

CDR3: CASSAVNNSPLHF
DNA: TGTGCCAGCAGTGCCGTAAATAATTCACCCCTCCACTTT
size: .
J: TRBJ1-6
V: TRBV6-4
D: .

CDR3: CASSPGQGRIGYTF
DNA: TGTGCCAGCTCACCCGGACAGGGAAGGATTGGCTACACCTTC
size: .
J: TRBJ1-2
V: TRBV18
D: TRBD1

CDR3: CATSRDRGGFYGYTF
DNA: TGTGCCACCAGCAGAGATAGGGGAGGCTTCTATGGCTACACCTTC
size: .
J: TRBJ1-2
V: TRBV15
D: .

CDR3: CATSRDGIGRNEQFF
DNA: TGTGCCACCAGCAGAGACGGGATAGGGCGCAATGAGCAGTTCTTC
size: .
J: TRBJ2-1
V: TRBV15
D: .

CDR3: CASSTRHDRGGEKLFF
DNA: TGTGCCAGCAGCACTCGGCACGACAGGGGAGGGGAAAAACTGTTTTTT
size: .
J: TRBJ1-4
V: TRBV7-3
D: TRBD1

CDR3: CASSVENGGHEKLFF
DNA: TGTGCCAGCAGCGTAGAGAACGGGGGGCACGAAAAACTGTTTTTT
size: once
J: TRBJ1-4
V: TRBV9
D: .

CDR3: CAIGQGADTQYF
DNA: TGTGCCATCGGACAGGGGGCAGATACGCAGTATTTT
size: .
J: TRBJ2-3
V: TRBV10-3
D: TRBD1

CDR3: CASTLAGGRGHRSGNTIYF
DNA: TGTGCCAGCACCCTCGCCGGGGGCAGGGGGCACCGATCTGGAAACACCATATATTTT
size: .
J: TRBJ1-3
V: TRBV28
D: TRBD1

CDR3: CASSILGGGTEAFF
DNA: TGTGCCAGTAGTATTTTAGGGGGGGGCACTGAAGCTTTCTTT
size: .
J: TRBJ1-1
V: TRBV19
D: .

CDR3: CASSFGWTSSYEQYF
DNA: TGTGCCAGCAGCTTCGGCTGGACAAGCTCCTACGAGCAGTACTTC
size: .
J: TRBJ2-7
V: TRBV11-1
D: .

CDR3: CATSPAGMNTEAFF
DNA: TGCGCCACTAGCCCCGCGGGAATGAACACTGAAGCTTTCTTT
size: .
J: TRBJ1-1
V: TRBV5-1
D: .

CDR3: CASSLGRAEEAFF
DNA: TGTGCCAGCAGCTTAGGGAGGGCAGAGGAAGCTTTCTTT
size: .
J: TRBJ1-1
V: TRBV7-3
D: .